Each of the 27 T cell receptor beta chains below was sequenced from the same sample in a study of T cell changes during pregnancy in multiple sclerosis (dated by TCRdb to about 2019). The library was built by means of the immunoSEQ multiplex PCR assay. The immuneACCESS repertoire file appears here via TCRdb, limited to in-frame rearrangements. These files lack a portion of the clones; in checked studies, under half of the deficit traces to unresolved V genes, and the cause of the others is not known. This sample gives about 73,000 clones in total; roughly 92% of them show up just once. The leading ten clones occupy about 2.5% of the sample. Sample: peripheral blood, taken in the third trimester of pregnancy. Receptor source: a female donor in good health, enrolled as a control in a pregnancy study.

J is TRBJ2-7 and V is TRBV19; 11 bases are shared with TRBD2. The V gene end was trimmed by 2 bases and the J gene end by 0 bases; junction bases not matched to a gene: 12. Germline V CDR1 and CDR2: LNHDA, SQIVND (reference sequence). This CDR3 region has 19 residues. The CDR3 protein is CASSIRPPGLAVSSYEQYF. DNA of the CDR3: TGTGCCAGTAGTATACGACCTCCGGGACTAGCGGTGAGCTCCTACGAGCAGTACTTC. Full variable domain (outside the CDR3, taken from reference TRBV19 and TRBJ2-7): DGGITQSPKYLFRKEGQNVTLSCEQNLNHDAMYWYRQDPGQGLRLIYYSQIVNDFQKGDIAEGYSVSREKKESFPLTVTSAQKNPTAFYLCASSIRPPGLAVSSYEQYFGPGTRLTVT.

J is TRBJ2-1 and V is TRBV9, with 9 bases lining up with TRBD2. Germline-derived CDR1 and CDR2 are SGDLS and YYNGEE. The CDR3 spans 15 residues. The V and J ends lost 4 bases and 4 bases, in that order; junction bases with no gene match: 6. CDR3: CASSNAGGLYNEQFF. The CDR3 region has the DNA TGTGCCAGCAGCAACGCGGGGGGGCTGTACAATGAGCAGTTCTTC. The variable domain in full, with the rest retrieved from reference TRBV9 and TRBJ2-1, is DSGVTQTPKHLITATGQRVTLRCSPRSGDLSVYWYQQSLDQGLQFLIQYYNGEERAKGNILERFSAQQFPDLHSELNLSSLELGDSALYFCASSNAGGLYNEQFFGPGTRLTVL.

The V call is TRBV4-1, the J call TRBJ1-4; 7 positions agree with TRBD1. Germline V gene lookup returns CDR1 MGHRA and CDR2 YSYEKL. The CDR3 spans 13 residues. The ends lost 8 bases at V and 8 bases at J; junction bases unmatched: 8. CDR3 in amino acids: CASRDSGREKLFF. CDR3 nucleotides: TGCGCCAGCCGGGACAGCGGACGGGAAAAACTGTTTTTT.

This clone was detected once. The rearrangement joins TRBV5-1 to TRBJ1-5, with unresolved D. Germline values: CDR1 SGHRS, CDR2 YFSETQ. The ends were cut back, 1 base at V and 3 bases at J, with 11 bases in the middle. The CDR3 length is 15 residues. The CDR3 region is CASSLLPEANQPQHF. The CDR3 DNA is TGCGCCAGCAGCTTGCTCCCCGAGGCCAATCAGCCCCAGCATTTT.

This chain uses TRBV7-9 with TRBJ1-4; weak D call: TRBD1 (6 bases). Germline V gene sequence: CDR1 SEHNR, CDR2 FQNEAQ (reference sequence). The CDR3 runs 12 residues. V was clipped by 0 bases and J by 16 bases, with 12 bases between them. CDR3 protein: CASSLAQGPGFF. In DNA form, the CDR3 reads TGTGCCAGCAGCTTAGCGCAGGGGCCCGGGTTTTTT.

The chain is built from TRBV27 and TRBJ1-1; a possible D gene is TRBD1 (5 bases). The CDR3 extends over 15 amino acids. Deletions cut 5 bases from V and 5 bases from J, with 18 bases between. Germline CDR1 is MNHEY and CDR2 is SMNVEV (reference sequence). As DNA, the CDR3 is TGTGCCAGCAGTCCTCTACATCGGGGGGTAACTGAAGCTTTCTTT. It specifies CASSPLHRGVTEAFF.

The rearrangement links TRBV2 to TRBJ2-1; 15 positions match TRBD2. From germline, CDR1 is SNHLY and CDR2 FYNNEI. Trimming at V came to 6 bases and at J to 13 bases, leaving 10 bases not matched to a gene. CDR3 length: 15 amino acids. Here the CDR3 DNA reads TGTGCCAGCAGGGACGAAAGGACTAGCGGGGGGGACCAGTTCTTC. Protein product: CASRDERTSGGDQFF.

The J gene is TRBJ2-7, the V gene TRBV11-1; D is uncertain. The ends were cut back, 3 bases at V and 4 bases at J, with 7 bases in the middle. Germline CDR1 SGHAT, CDR2 FQDESV (reference sequence). This CDR3 spans 12 amino acids. This CDR3 is CASSFTSYEQYF. The CDR3 nucleotides read TGTGCCAGCAGCTTTACAAGTTACGAGCAGTACTTC.

The chain is built from TRBV6-5 and TRBJ1-2, with D perhaps TRBD1 (5 bases). Trimming left V 5 bases short and J 8 bases short, with 18 bases between. Germline values: CDR1 MNHEY, CDR2 SVGAGI. The CDR3 is 14 residues long. The CDR3 sequence is CASSTLGGNRGYTF. The CDR3 region has the DNA TGTGCCAGCAGTACCCTCGGGGGGAACCGAGGCTACACCTTC.

The rearrangement links TRBV9 to TRBJ2-3, with unresolved D. Germline values: CDR1 SGDLS, CDR2 YYNGEE. The ends were cut back, 0 bases at V and 4 bases at J, with 9 bases in the middle. The CDR3 has 14 amino acids. CDR3 sequence (DNA): TGTGCCAGCAGCGTAGAATTGAGCTCAGATACGCAGTATTTT. Residues: CASSVELSSDTQYF. Full variable domain (missing parts from reference TRBV9 and TRBJ2-3): DSGVTQTPKHLITATGQRVTLRCSPRSGDLSVYWYQQSLDQGLQFLIQYYNGEERAKGNILERFSAQQFPDLHSELNLSSLELGDSALYFCASSVELSSDTQYFGPGTRLTVL.

V is TRBV7-2 and J is TRBJ1-2, with TRBD1 as a possible D gene (6 bases). Trimming took off 2 bases at V and 6 bases at J, with 13 bases between the two ends. The CDR3 has 14 amino acids. The germline CDR1 and CDR2 sequences are SGHTA and FQGNSA. In DNA form, the CDR3 reads TGTGCCAGCAGCTTATTCGGGACACCGAATGGCTACACCTTC. Translation gives CASSLFGTPNGYTF. The full variable domain, with the rest looked up from reference TRBV7-2 and TRBJ1-2, is GAGVSQSPSNKVTEKGKDVELRCDPISGHTALYWYRQSLGQGLEFLIYFQGNSAPDKSGLPSDRFSAERTGGSVSTLTIQRTQQEDSAVYLCASSLFGTPNGYTFGSGTRLTVV.

The J gene is TRBJ2-7, the V gene TRBV7-9; 9 bases are shared with TRBD1. The CDR3 runs to 14 residues. The trim removed 2 bases at V and 5 bases at J, leaving 4 bases unmatched. CDR1 is SEHNR and CDR2 is FQNEAQ in the germline V gene (reference sequence). In nucleotides, the CDR3 is TGTGCCAGCAGCTTATGGGACAGGGTCCACGAGCAGTACTTC. Residues: CASSLWDRVHEQYF.

As regards this clone: The same CDR3 can be traced to other DNA sequences in this sample. The chain uses TRBV6-4 and TRBJ2-3, with a possible D match to TRBD2 (5 bases). Per germline, CDR1 MRHNA and CDR2 SNTAGT. V dropped 5 bases and J dropped 1 base, with 10 bases sitting between them. The CDR3 has 14 residues. For the CDR3, the DNA is TGTGCCAGCAGTCCGTCCGGGGGCACAGATACGCAGTATTTT. Its translation: CASSPSGGTDTQYF.

The V call is TRBV27, the J call TRBJ1-4, with D maybe TRBD1 (6 bases). V was trimmed by 8 bases and J by 0 bases, leaving 16 bases between them. The CDR3 extends over 16 amino acids. Per germline, CDR1 MNHEY and CDR2 SMNVEV (reference sequence). CDR3 coding DNA: TGTGCCAGCTTATCCAGGGGCCGTTCAACTAATGAAAAACTGTTTTTT. Translation gives CASLSRGRSTNEKLFF.

V gene TRBV6-1 combines with J gene TRBJ2-7; D is ambiguous. V lost 4 bases, J lost 3 bases, and 4 bases lay in between. Germline values: CDR1 MNHNS, CDR2 SASEGT. This CDR3 comprises 11 residues. This CDR3 reads CASSAGYEQYF. Here the CDR3 DNA reads TGTGCCAGCAGTGCAGGCTACGAGCAGTACTTC.

The chain combines TRBV12-1 with TRBJ1-5; whether TRBD1, the table's D call, matches the DNA was not checked. TRBV12-1 is reported as a pseudogene. The CDR3 is 15 residues long. CDR3 region: CASSRQGNSNQPQHF. The CDR3 DNA is TGTGCCAGCAGCCGACAGGGTAATAGCAATCAGCCCCAGCATTTT.

The chain carries TRBV7-3 and TRBJ1-2, with D possibly being TRBD1 (6 bases). Germline V gene sequence: CDR1 SGHTA, CDR2 FQGTGA. The CDR3 contains 14 residues. Trimming left V 4 bases short and J 5 bases short, with 14 bases between. DNA of the CDR3: TGTGCCAGCAGCTGGACCCCGACAGGATATGGCTACACCTTC. Protein product: CASSWTPTGYGYTF.

The chain carries TRBV13 and TRBJ1-2, with D uncertain. This CDR3 has 14 residues. The V gene's germline CDR1 is PRHDT and CDR2 FYEKMQ (reference sequence). Deletions cut 5 bases from V and 4 bases from J, with 14 bases between. The CDR3 bases are TGTGCCAGCAGCACTATGGGGAGATCCTATGGCTACACCTTC. Amino acids: CASSTMGRSYGYTF.

V gene TRBV6-6 combines with J gene TRBJ1-2, with TRBD1 identical over 8 bases. Unmatched junction bases numbered 1, after V lost 0 bases and J lost 4 bases. Germline assignment: CDR1 MNHNY and CDR2 SVGAGI (reference sequence). The CDR3 is made up of 14 amino acids. CDR3 sequence (DNA): TGTGCCAGCAGTTACTCGACAGGGGTCTATGGCTACACCTTC. Translation: CASSYSTGVYGYTF.

The chain is built from TRBV6-5 and TRBJ2-7, with a tentative D call TRBD1 (6 bases). This CDR3 has 16 residues. V was pared by 0 bases and J by 2 bases, with 14 bases between. The germline V gene encodes CDR1 MNHEY and CDR2 SVGAGI. The CDR3 is CASSYSHQGWAYEQYF. The CDR3 DNA sequence: TGTGCCAGCAGTTACTCTCACCAGGGGTGGGCCTACGAGCAGTACTTC.

The chain recombines TRBV29-1 with TRBJ2-7; 8 bases match TRBD1. Per the germline V gene, CDR1 is SQVTM and CDR2 is ANQGSEA. CDR3 length equals 14 residues. After removal of 7 bases from V and 4 bases from J, the junction contained 12 bases not matched to a gene. The DNA for the CDR3 is TGCAGCGCGTCCCCCGGGACAGGCCTTTACGAGCAGTACTTC. Its protein product is CSASPGTGLYEQYF.

The chain has TRBV6-5 and TRBJ2-3; no clear D. V shed 4 bases and J shed 5 bases, with 16 bases lying between them. The CDR3 has 15 amino acids. The germline CDR1 and CDR2 sequences are MNHEY and SVGAGI. The CDR3: CASSSSPVFRDTQYF. The CDR3 nucleotides read TGTGCCAGCAGTTCTAGTCCAGTCTTTAGAGATACGCAGTATTTT.

The J gene is TRBJ1-1, the V gene TRBV7-2; 7 positions agree with TRBD1. CDR1 SGHTA and CDR2 FQGNSA come from the germline V gene. CDR3 length equals 15 residues. V was pared by 4 bases and J by 2 bases, with 7 bases of the junction left unmatched. DNA for the CDR3: TGTGCCAGCAGCTGGGCCGGGACAGAAAACACTGAAGCTTTCTTT. Residues: CASSWAGTENTEAFF.

The chain links TRBV27 to TRBJ1-2, with D maybe TRBD1 (5 bases). This CDR3 has 13 amino acids. V lost 3 bases and J lost 3, with 8 bases in between. Per germline, CDR1 MNHEY and CDR2 SMNVEV (reference sequence). CDR3 sequence: CASSFGRDYGYTF. CDR3 nucleotides: TGTGCCAGCAGTTTTGGCAGGGACTATGGCTACACCTTC.

This sequence joins TRBV28 and TRBJ1-1; D call uncertain. This CDR3 spans 14 amino acids. V was trimmed by 5 bases and J by 1 base, leaving 11 bases between them. The germline V gene has CDR1 MDHEN and CDR2 SYDVKM. DNA for the CDR3: TGTGCCAGCAGTCCAACCCGACAGAACACTGAAGCTTTCTTT. Protein product: CASSPTRQNTEAFF.

The chain is built from TRBV4-1 and TRBJ2-7; possible D gene TRBD2, 6 bases. The V and J ends lost 9 bases and 4 bases respectively, with 22 bases between them. Looked up from germline, CDR1 is MGHRA and CDR2 is YSYEKL. This CDR3 region has 15 residues. CDR3 amino acids: CASSQESGGGYEQYF. The CDR3 region has the DNA TGCGCCAGTTCCCAAGAGTCCGGGGGTGGGTACGAGCAGTACTTC.

V gene TRBV9 combines with J gene TRBJ2-5, with 7 bases identical to TRBD1. J was trimmed by 5 bases and V by 0 bases; bases with no gene match: 4. This CDR3 has 14 residues. Per the germline V gene, CDR1 is SGDLS and CDR2 is YYNGEE. The CDR3 spells CASSVDGTVETQYF. The CDR3 DNA sequence: TGTGCCAGCAGCGTAGACGGGACAGTGGAGACCCAGTACTTC.